The entry below gives a single T cell receptor (beta chain) sequence along with its context. Produced via immunoSEQ multiplex PCR; TCRdb's table is partial and in-frame only. The repertoire holds 71,000 or so clones, with 86% as singletons. CDR1 and CDR2 (germline): LNHDA, SQIVND (reference sequence). J was trimmed by 0 bases and V by 5 bases; bases with no gene match: 4. This CDR3 has 15 amino acids. This record comes from a study of OX40 agonist ivuxolimab in advanced cancers. This TCR was recovered from an adult with an advanced solid tumor such as melanoma, head and neck, liver or kidney cancer. The sample consisted of CD4+ or CD8+ T cells sorted from blood, taken in a trial of the OX40 agonist ivuxolimab. The chain recombines TRBV19 with TRBJ1-5; 7 bases are a match to TRBD1. The DNA of the CDR3 is TGTGCCAGTAGTCAGACAGGGTATAGCAATCAGCCCCAGCATTTT. Encoded protein: CASSQTGYSNQPQHF.